This T cell receptor (beta chain) was obtained from a study of blood T cell repertoires in COVID-19. The table came from immunoSEQ multiplex PCR; TCRdb's copy has only in-frame clones and leaves some out. The data contain approximately 440,000 clones, approximately 90% of them singletons. From germline, CDR1 is LNHDA and CDR2 SQIVND (reference sequence). The CDR3 runs 15 residues. Trimming took 3 bases from V and 4 from J, leaving 13 bases between them. The sequencing sample was made of peripheral blood. The sequence was collected from a woman between 50 and 59 years old with COVID-19, enrolled during active disease. The chain combines TRBV19 with TRBJ1-5, with D perhaps matching TRBD1 (6 bases). CDR3: CASSIIGQGNQPQHF. Written as DNA, the CDR3 is TGTGCCAGTAGTATTATAGGGCAGGGGAATCAGCCCCAGCATTTT.